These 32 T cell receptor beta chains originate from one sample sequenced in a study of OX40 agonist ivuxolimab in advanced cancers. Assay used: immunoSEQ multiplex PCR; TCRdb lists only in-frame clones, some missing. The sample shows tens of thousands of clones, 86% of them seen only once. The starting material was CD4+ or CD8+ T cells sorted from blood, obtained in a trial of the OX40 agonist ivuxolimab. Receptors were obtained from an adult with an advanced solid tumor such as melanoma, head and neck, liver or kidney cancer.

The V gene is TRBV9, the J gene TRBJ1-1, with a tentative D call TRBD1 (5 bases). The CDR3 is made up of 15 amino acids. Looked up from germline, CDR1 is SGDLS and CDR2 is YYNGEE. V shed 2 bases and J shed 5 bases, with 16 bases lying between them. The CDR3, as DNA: TGTGCCAGCAGCGTCGAACAGGTCTCTGGGACTGAAGCTTTCTTT. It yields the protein CASSVEQVSGTEAFF.

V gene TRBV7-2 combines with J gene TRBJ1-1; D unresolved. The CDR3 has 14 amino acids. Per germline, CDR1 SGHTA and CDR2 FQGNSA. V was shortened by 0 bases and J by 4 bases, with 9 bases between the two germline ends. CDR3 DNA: TGTGCCAGCAGCTTAGCGCATGCGTCCACTGAAGCTTTCTTT. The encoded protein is CASSLAHASTEAFF.

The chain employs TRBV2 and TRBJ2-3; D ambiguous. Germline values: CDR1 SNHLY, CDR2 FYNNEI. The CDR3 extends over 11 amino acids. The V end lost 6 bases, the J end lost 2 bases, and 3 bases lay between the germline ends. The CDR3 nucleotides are TGTGCCAGCAGCGACACAGATACGCAGTATTTT. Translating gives CASSDTDTQYF.

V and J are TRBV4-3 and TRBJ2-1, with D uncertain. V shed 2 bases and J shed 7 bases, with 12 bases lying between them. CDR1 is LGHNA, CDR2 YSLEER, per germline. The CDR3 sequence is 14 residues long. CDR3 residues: CASSQSRNRNEQFF. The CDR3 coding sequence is TGCGCCAGCAGCCAATCCAGAAATAGGAATGAGCAGTTCTTC.

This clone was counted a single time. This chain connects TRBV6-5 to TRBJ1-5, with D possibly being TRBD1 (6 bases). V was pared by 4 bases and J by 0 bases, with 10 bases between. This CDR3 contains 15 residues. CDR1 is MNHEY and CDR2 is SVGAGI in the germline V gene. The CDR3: CASSSRGYSNQPQHF. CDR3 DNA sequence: TGTGCCAGCAGTTCCAGGGGATATAGCAATCAGCCCCAGCATTTT.

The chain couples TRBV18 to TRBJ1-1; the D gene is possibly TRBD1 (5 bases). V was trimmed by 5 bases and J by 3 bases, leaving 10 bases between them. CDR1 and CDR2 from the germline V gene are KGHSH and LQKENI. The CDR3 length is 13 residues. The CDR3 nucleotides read TGTGCCAGCTCAGCCAGGGTGGACACTGAAGCTTTCTTT. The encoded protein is CASSARVDTEAFF.

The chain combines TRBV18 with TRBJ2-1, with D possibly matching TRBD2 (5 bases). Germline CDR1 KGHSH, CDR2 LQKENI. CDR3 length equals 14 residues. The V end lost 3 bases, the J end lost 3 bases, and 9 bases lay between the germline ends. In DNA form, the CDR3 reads TGTGCCAGCTCACCTGCCGGGGTCTACAATGAGCAGTTCTTC. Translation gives CASSPAGVYNEQFF.

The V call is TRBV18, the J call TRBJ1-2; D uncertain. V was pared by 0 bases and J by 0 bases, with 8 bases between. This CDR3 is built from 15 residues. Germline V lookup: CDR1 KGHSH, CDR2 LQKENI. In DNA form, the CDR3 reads TGTGCCAGCTCACCACCGGTCGGATCTAACTATGGCTACACCTTC. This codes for CASSPPVGSNYGYTF.

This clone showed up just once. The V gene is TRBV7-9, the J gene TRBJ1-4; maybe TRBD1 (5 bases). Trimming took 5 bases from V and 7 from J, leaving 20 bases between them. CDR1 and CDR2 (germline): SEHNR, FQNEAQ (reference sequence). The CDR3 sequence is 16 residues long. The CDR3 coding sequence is TGTGCCAGCAGCCGCCTCACCGGGACTGGCGGTGAAAAACTGTTTTTT. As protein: CASSRLTGTGGEKLFF.

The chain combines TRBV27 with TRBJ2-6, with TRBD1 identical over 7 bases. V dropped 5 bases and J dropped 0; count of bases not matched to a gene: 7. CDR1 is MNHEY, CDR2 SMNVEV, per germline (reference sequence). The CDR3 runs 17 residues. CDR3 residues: CASSLGQVISGANVLTF. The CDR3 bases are TGTGCCAGCAGTCTCGGACAGGTGATCTCTGGGGCCAACGTCCTGACTTTC.

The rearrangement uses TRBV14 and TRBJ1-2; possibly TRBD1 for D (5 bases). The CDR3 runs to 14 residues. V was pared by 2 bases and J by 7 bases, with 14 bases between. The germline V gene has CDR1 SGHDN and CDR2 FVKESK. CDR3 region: CASSQLRGIGGYTF. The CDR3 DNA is TGTGCCAGCAGCCAATTGAGGGGTATAGGTGGCTACACCTTC.

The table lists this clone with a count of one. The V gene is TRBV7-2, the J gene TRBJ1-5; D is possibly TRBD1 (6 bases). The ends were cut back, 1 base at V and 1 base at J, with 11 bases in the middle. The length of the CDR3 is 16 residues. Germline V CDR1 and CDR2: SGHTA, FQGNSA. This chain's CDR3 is CASSLEGGRSNQPQHF. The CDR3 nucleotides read TGTGCCAGCAGCTTAGAAGGGGGTAGGAGCAATCAGCCCCAGCATTTT.

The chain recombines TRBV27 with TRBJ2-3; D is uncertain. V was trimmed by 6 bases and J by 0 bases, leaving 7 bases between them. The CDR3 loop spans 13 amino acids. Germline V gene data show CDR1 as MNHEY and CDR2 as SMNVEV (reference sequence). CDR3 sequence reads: CASRGSSTDTQYF. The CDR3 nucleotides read TGTGCCAGCAGGGGCTCGAGCACAGATACGCAGTATTTT.

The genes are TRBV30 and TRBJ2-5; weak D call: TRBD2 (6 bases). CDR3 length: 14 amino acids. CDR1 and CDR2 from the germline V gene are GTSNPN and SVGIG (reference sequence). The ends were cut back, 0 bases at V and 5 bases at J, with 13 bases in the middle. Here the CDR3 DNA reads TGTGCCTGGAGTGTAGGGGCGGGGCTTGAGACCCAGTACTTC. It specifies CAWSVGAGLETQYF.

The CDR3 loop reads CASSLGQGENTEAFF. CDR3 bases: TGCGCCAGCAGCTTGGGACAGGGCGAGAACACTGAAGCTTTCTTT. The rearrangement uses TRBV5-1 and TRBJ1-1, with 7 bases that match TRBD1. V shed 0 bases, J shed 1 base, and the junction held 3 bases outside the gene matches. CDR1 SGHRS and CDR2 YFSETQ come from the germline V gene. CDR3 length equals 15 residues.

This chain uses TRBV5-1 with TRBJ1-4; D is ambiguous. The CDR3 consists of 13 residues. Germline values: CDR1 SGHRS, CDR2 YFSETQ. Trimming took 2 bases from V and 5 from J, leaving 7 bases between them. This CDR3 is CASSFWANEKLFF. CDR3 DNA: TGCGCCAGCAGCTTCTGGGCGAATGAAAAACTGTTTTTT.

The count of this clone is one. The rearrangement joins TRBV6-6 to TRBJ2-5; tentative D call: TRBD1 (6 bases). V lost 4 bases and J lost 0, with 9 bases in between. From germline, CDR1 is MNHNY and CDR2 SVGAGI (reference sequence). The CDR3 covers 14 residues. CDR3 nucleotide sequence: TGTGCCAGCAGTTCCGACAGGAACCAAGAGACCCAGTACTTC. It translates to CASSSDRNQETQYF.

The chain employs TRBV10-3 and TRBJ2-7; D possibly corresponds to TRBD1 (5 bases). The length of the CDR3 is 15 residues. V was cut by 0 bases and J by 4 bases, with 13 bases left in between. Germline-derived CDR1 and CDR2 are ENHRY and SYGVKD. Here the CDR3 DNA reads TGTGCCATCAGTGAGTCGGCAGGGCTGGGGTACGAGCAGTACTTC. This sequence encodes CAISESAGLGYEQYF.

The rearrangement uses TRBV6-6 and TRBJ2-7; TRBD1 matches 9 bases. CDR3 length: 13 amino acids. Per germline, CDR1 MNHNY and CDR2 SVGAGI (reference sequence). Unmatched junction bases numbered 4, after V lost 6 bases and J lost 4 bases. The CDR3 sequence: CASRKTGGYEQYF. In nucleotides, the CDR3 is TGTGCCAGCAGAAAGACAGGGGGTTACGAGCAGTACTTC.

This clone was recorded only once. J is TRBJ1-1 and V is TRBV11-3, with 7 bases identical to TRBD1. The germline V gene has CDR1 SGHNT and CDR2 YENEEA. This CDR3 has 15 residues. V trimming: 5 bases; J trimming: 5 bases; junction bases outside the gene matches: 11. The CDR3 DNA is TGTGCCAGCAGCCAGGGGGGCGGGGTCAGTACTGAAGCTTTCTTT. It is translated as CASSQGGGVSTEAFF.

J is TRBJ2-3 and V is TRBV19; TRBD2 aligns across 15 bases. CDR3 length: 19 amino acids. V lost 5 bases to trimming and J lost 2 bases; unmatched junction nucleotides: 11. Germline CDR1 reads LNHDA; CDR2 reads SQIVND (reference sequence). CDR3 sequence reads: CASSGEPGLAGGTTDTQYF. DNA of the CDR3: TGTGCCAGTAGTGGAGAACCGGGACTAGCGGGGGGTACCACAGATACGCAGTATTTT.

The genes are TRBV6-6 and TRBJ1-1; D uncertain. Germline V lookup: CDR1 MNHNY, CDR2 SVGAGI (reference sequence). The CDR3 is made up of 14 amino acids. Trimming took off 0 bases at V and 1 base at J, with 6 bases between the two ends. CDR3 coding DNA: TGTGCCAGCAGTTACTCGAAGGGGAACACTGAAGCTTTCTTT. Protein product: CASSYSKGNTEAFF.

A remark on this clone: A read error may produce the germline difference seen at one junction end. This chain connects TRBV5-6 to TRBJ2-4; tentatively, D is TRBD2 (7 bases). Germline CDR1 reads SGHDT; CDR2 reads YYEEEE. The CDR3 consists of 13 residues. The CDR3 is CASTVNLGGQAIF. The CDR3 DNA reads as TGTGCCAGCACCGTTAACTTGGGGGGGCAGGCCATATTC.

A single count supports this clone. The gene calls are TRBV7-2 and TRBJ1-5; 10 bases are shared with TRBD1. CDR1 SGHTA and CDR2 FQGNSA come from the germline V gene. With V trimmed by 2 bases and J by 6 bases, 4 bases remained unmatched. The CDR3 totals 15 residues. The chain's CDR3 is CASSLQGTGVQPQHF. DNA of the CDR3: TGTGCCAGCAGCTTACAGGGGACAGGGGTTCAGCCCCAGCATTTT.

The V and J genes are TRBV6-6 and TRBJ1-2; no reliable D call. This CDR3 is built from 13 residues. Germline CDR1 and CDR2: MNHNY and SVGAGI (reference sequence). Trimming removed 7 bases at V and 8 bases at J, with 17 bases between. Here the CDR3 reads CASKKYEKDGYTF. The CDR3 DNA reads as TGTGCCAGCAAAAAATACGAAAAGGACGGCTACACCTTC.

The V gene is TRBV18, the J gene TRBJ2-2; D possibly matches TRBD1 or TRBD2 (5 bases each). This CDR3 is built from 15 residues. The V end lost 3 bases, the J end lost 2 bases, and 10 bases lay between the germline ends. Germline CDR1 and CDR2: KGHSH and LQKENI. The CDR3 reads CASSPGTENTGELFF. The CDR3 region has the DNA TGTGCCAGCTCACCTGGGACCGAAAACACCGGGGAGCTGTTTTTT.

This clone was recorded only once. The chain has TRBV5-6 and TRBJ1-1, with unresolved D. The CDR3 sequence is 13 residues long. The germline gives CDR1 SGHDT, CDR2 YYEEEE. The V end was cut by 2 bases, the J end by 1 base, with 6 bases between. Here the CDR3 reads CASSFVTNTEAFF. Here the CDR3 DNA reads TGTGCCAGCAGCTTTGTAACGAACACTGAAGCTTTCTTT.

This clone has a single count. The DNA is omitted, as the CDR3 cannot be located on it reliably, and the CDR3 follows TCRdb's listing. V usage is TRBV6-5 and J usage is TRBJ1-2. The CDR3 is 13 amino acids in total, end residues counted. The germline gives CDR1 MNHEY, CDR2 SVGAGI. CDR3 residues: CASSYSWGRGNTF.

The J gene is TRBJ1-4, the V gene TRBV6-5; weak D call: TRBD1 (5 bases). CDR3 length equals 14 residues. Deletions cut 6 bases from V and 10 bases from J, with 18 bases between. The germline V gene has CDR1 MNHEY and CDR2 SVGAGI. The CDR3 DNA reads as TGTGCCAGCAGACCCGGACAACAACCGGGAAAACTGTTTTTT. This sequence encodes CASRPGQQPGKLFF.

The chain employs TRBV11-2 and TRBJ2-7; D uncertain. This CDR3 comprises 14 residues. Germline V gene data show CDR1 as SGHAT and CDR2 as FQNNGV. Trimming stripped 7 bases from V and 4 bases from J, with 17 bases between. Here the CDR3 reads CASTLPGQSYEQYF. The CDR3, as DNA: TGTGCCAGCACCCTTCCGGGCCAGTCATACGAGCAGTACTTC. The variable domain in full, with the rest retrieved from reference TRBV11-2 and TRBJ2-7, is EAGVAQSPRYKIIEKRQSVAFWCNPISGHATLYWYQQILGQGPKLLIQFQNNGVVDDSQLPKDRFSAERLKGVDSTLKIQPAKLEDSAVYLCASTLPGQSYEQYFGPGTRLTVT.

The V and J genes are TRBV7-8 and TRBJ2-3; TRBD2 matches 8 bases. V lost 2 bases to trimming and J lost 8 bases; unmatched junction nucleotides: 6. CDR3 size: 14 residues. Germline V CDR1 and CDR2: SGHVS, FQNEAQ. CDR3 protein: CASSLRLATGTQYF. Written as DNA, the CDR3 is TGTGCCAGCAGCTTAAGACTAGCGACGGGTACGCAGTATTTT.

The CDR3 DNA is TGTGCCAGCAGTCCCGGACCCGGACGGAGCCCAGACACTGAAGCTTTCTTT. This codes for CASSPGPGRSPDTEAFF. This sequence joins TRBV2 and TRBJ1-1; D call uncertain. Trimming left V 5 bases short and J 3 bases short, with 22 bases between. Germline CDR1 and CDR2: SNHLY and FYNNEI. The CDR3 extends over 17 amino acids.